This TCR beta chain was captured by sequencing in a study of cytomegalovirus exposure and HLA in healthy donors. The PCR contained 60 Vbeta and 13 Jbeta primers. Measured with immunoSEQ multiplex PCR; TCRdb has only the in-frame clones, and not every one. Of 150,000 to 200,000 clones in the sample, roughly 73% were seen once. General study points: An analysis done earlier found most TCR beta V segments productive about 90% or about 30% of the time.

In regard to this clone: Its specificity is unknown.

This TCR derives from a woman in her twenties or thirties in good health and CMV-seronegative. Sequencing input: PBMCs.

The CDR3 DNA reads TGTGCCAGCAGTCTTAACCCGGCGGGGGGGGAGCAGTACTTC. This sequence encodes CASSLNPAGGEQYF. The chain carries TRBV5-4 and TRBJ2-7; TRBD2 matches at 9 bases. This CDR3 is built from 14 residues. J gave up 7 bases and V 5 bases, and 10 bases lay outside the gene matches. From germline, CDR1 is SGHNT and CDR2 YYREEE (reference sequence).